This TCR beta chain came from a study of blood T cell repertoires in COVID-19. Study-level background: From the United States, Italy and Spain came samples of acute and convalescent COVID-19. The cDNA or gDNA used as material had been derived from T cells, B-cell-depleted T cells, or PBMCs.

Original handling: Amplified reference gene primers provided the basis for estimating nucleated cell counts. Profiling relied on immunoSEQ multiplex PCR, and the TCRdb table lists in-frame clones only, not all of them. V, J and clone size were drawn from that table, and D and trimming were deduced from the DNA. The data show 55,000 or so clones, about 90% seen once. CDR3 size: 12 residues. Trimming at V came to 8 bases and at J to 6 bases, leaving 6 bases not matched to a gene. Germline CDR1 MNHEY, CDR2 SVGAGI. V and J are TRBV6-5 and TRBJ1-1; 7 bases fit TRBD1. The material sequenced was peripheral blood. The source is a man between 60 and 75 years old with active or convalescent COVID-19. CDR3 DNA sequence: TGTGCCAGCGCCGAACAGGGGTCTGAAGCTTTCTTT. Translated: CASAEQGSEAFF.